One and the same sample provided the 19 T cell receptor beta chains below, sequenced in a study of shared clonotypes between healthy human individuals. Using immunoSEQ multiplex PCR, the repertoire was profiled, and TCRdb retains in-frame clones only, with some absent. The sample records around 1.4 million clones, 98% being singletons. The sample consisted of naive CD4+ T cells sorted from blood. Subset specified: CD45RA+ positively selected. These receptors originate from a man younger than 40 in good health.

This sequence joins TRBV4-3 and TRBJ1-2; unclear D gene. Germline lookup yields CDR1 LGHNA and CDR2 YSLEER. The CDR3 is made up of 13 amino acids. Trimming pared 1 base from V and 7 bases from J, leaving 10 bases between. CDR3 sequence: CASSQGVGSGYTF. In DNA, the CDR3 is TGCGCCAGCAGCCAAGGAGTGGGCAGTGGCTACACCTTC.

The chain joins TRBV18 to TRBJ2-1; 11 bases are a match to TRBD2. This CDR3 has 20 amino acids. With V trimmed by 0 bases and J by 4 bases, 14 bases remained unmatched. Germline V gives CDR1 KGHSH, CDR2 LQKENI. Here the CDR3 DNA reads TGTGCCAGCTCACCACCAGTCGGCACTGCTAGCGGGAGGCCATACAATGAGCAGTTCTTC. Translating it yields CASSPPVGTASGRPYNEQFF.

Comment on this clone: Within the sample, other DNA sequences also encode this same CDR3. V gene TRBV18 combines with J gene TRBJ1-1; D unclear. Germline values: CDR1 KGHSH, CDR2 LQKENI. CDR3 size: 14 residues. Trimming pared 6 bases from V and 1 base from J, leaving 12 bases between. The CDR3 sequence is CASSLTGPNTEAFF. CDR3 coding DNA: TGTGCCAGCTCGCTCACCGGACCGAACACTGAAGCTTTCTTT.

The genes are TRBV5-4 and TRBJ2-7; 11 bases line up with TRBD1. The J segment lost 0 bases and the V segment lost 4 bases, leaving 6 bases of the junction unmatched. The V gene's germline CDR1 is SGHNT and CDR2 YYREEE (reference sequence). The CDR3 totals 16 residues. CDR3 sequence (DNA): TGTGCCAGCAGCGCGGGGGACAGGGGGTACTCCTACGAGCAGTACTTC. Protein product: CASSAGDRGYSYEQYF.

V gene TRBV2 combines with J gene TRBJ1-5; 7 bases match TRBD1. This CDR3 has 14 amino acids. Germline V CDR1 and CDR2: SNHLY, FYNNEI. V was pared by 5 bases and J by 6 bases, with 7 bases of the junction left unmatched. The CDR3 DNA sequence: TGTGCCAGCAGTTCCCGACAGGGCCCTCAGCCCCAGCATTTT. Translation gives CASSSRQGPQPQHF.

The J gene is TRBJ2-7, the V gene TRBV6-5; D unclear. The CDR3 extends over 14 amino acids. Germline-derived CDR1 and CDR2 are MNHEY and SVGAGI. V lost 6 bases, J lost 3 bases, and 15 bases lay in between. The CDR3 reads CASRLSRKYYEQYF. For the CDR3, the DNA is TGTGCCAGCAGACTCTCTAGAAAGTACTACGAGCAGTACTTC.

J is TRBJ2-5 and V is TRBV5-4, with D tentatively TRBD1 or TRBD2 (5 bases each). This CDR3 is 14 amino acids long. Trimming left V 2 bases short and J 5 bases short, with 13 bases between. Germline V gene lookup returns CDR1 SGHNT and CDR2 YYREEE (reference sequence). The CDR3 DNA reads as TGTGCCAGCAGCTTAATCGCAGGGACGGAGACCCAGTACTTC. Translating it yields CASSLIAGTETQYF.

V usage is TRBV9 and J usage is TRBJ2-2; no definite D call. Deletions cut 7 bases from V and 4 bases from J, with 8 bases between. The CDR3 loop spans 12 amino acids. The V gene's germline CDR1 is SGDLS and CDR2 YYNGEE. CDR3 protein: CASARATGELFF. Written as DNA, the CDR3 is TGTGCCAGCGCCCGAGCCACCGGGGAGCTGTTTTTT. Complete variable domain (other parts from reference TRBV9 and TRBJ2-2): DSGVTQTPKHLITATGQRVTLRCSPRSGDLSVYWYQQSLDQGLQFLIQYYNGEERAKGNILERFSAQQFPDLHSELNLSSLELGDSALYFCASARATGELFFGEGSRLTVL.

The gene calls are TRBV11-2 and TRBJ2-1; D remains unclear. Trimming left V 2 bases short and J 10 bases short, with 15 bases between. Germline assignment: CDR1 SGHAT and CDR2 FQNNGV. The CDR3 loop spans 14 amino acids. The CDR3: CASSLSSFTIEQFF. CDR3 in DNA: TGTGCCAGCAGCTTATCCAGTTTCACAATCGAGCAGTTCTTC.

The V gene is TRBV2, the J gene TRBJ2-2; 10 bases are a match to TRBD1. The ends lost 4 bases at V and 5 bases at J; junction bases unmatched: 4. This CDR3 contains 15 residues. In germline, CDR1 is SNHLY, CDR2 FYNNEI. CDR3 coding DNA: TGTGCCAGCAGTGGGGACAGGGGAAGGACCGGGGAGCTGTTTTTT. Translated: CASSGDRGRTGELFF.

This chain connects TRBV5-1 to TRBJ1-2; a weak D match, TRBD1 (5 bases). The CDR3 length is 14 residues. V lost 4 bases and J 2 bases, leaving 12 bases between the germline ends. In germline, CDR1 is SGHRS, CDR2 YFSETQ. CDR3 in amino acids: CASSPGPRNYGYTF. The CDR3 DNA sequence: TGCGCCAGCAGCCCGGGACCGCGAAACTATGGCTACACCTTC.

Comment on this clone: The same CDR3 is also encoded by other DNA sequences in this sample. The chain combines TRBV5-5 with TRBJ1-5, with 10 positions matching TRBD1. With V trimmed by 5 bases and J by 5 bases, 7 bases remained unmatched. Germline V gene data show CDR1 as SGHKS and CDR2 as YYEKEE (reference sequence). The CDR3 runs 15 residues. Here the CDR3 reads CASSFTGTGDQPQHF. CDR3 sequence (DNA): TGTGCCAGCAGTTTTACCGGGACAGGGGATCAGCCCCAGCATTTT.

The genes are TRBV7-2 and TRBJ2-5; D is perhaps TRBD1 (5 bases). Germline CDR1 and CDR2: SGHTA and FQGNSA. The CDR3 extends over 12 amino acids. V gave up 5 bases and J gave up 5 bases, with 9 bases separating them. The CDR3 reads CASSAHRETQYF. DNA of the CDR3: TGTGCCAGCAGCGCCCACAGGGAGACCCAGTACTTC.

The rearrangement uses TRBV28 and TRBJ1-2; D not resolved. Germline V gives CDR1 MDHEN, CDR2 SYDVKM. The CDR3 has 14 residues. Deletions cut 5 bases from V and 4 bases from J, with 14 bases between. This chain's CDR3 is CASSTLRLSYGYTF. The CDR3 bases are TGTGCCAGCAGTACCCTACGACTATCCTATGGCTACACCTTC.

The gene calls are TRBV27 and TRBJ1-1; 10 bases are a match to TRBD1. The length of the CDR3 is 15 residues. Looked up from germline, CDR1 is MNHEY and CDR2 is SMNVEV (reference sequence). J gave up 3 bases and V 2 bases, and 3 bases lay outside the gene matches. The CDR3 protein is CASSLRGTGDTEAFF. The CDR3, as DNA: TGTGCCAGCAGTTTAAGGGGGACAGGGGACACTGAAGCTTTCTTT.

This sequence joins TRBV7-4 and TRBJ1-4, with 7 bases that match TRBD1. CDR3 length: 18 residues. Germline V gives CDR1 SGHVT, CDR2 SQSDAQ. The V and J ends lost 3 bases and 2 bases, in that order; junction bases with no gene match: 12. The CDR3 is CASSFTDRPLWTNEKLFF. DNA for the CDR3: TGTGCCAGCAGCTTTACGGACAGGCCCCTATGGACTAATGAAAAACTGTTTTTT.

This sequence joins TRBV29-1 and TRBJ2-1; no reliable D call. The V end lost 4 bases, the J end lost 0 bases, and 10 bases lay between the germline ends. In germline, CDR1 is SQVTM, CDR2 ANQGSEA. The CDR3 is 14 amino acids. CDR3 in amino acids: CSVASWGSYNEQFF. Written as DNA, the CDR3 is TGCAGCGTTGCTTCCTGGGGCTCCTACAATGAGCAGTTCTTC.

This clone was seen once. This chain connects TRBV28 to TRBJ1-5, with no clear D. There are 12 residues in the CDR3. The germline CDR1 and CDR2 sequences are MDHEN and SYDVKM. The V end lost 5 bases, the J end lost 0 bases, and 2 bases lay between the germline ends. In DNA, the CDR3 is TGTGCCAGCAGTGATAGCAATCAGCCCCAGCATTTT. Its protein is CASSDSNQPQHF.

Worth noting for this clone: This sample also contains other DNA sequences that code for the same CDR3. The rearrangement uses TRBV5-6 and TRBJ2-6; D uncertain. Germline V gives CDR1 SGHDT, CDR2 YYEEEE. The V and J ends lost 0 bases and 4 bases respectively, with 2 bases between them. The length of the CDR3 is 13 residues. The CDR3 sequence: CASSLAGANVLTF. The CDR3 nucleotides are TGTGCCAGCAGCTTGGCCGGGGCCAACGTCCTGACTTTC.